These 3 T cell receptor beta chains originate from one sample sequenced in a study of shared clonotypes between healthy human individuals (dated by TCRdb to 2020 to 2022). Receptor libraries were prepared by the immunoSEQ multiplex PCR assay. Entries here come from immuneACCESS through TCRdb and include only in-frame sequences with V and J called. Some clones fail to appear in such tables; in the studies checked, an unresolved V gene covers under half of the shortfall, and the cause of the remainder is unknown. Here the sample has a few million clones; 80% to 95% occur a single time. 0.39% of the sample is taken by the ten largest. Sequenced sample: naive CD4+ T cells from PBMCs. The cell subset or site label corresponds to: CD45RA+ positively selected. The receptors shown here come from a young man in good health. Some clones in this sample may be carry-over from other donors' samples.

This clone was found a few times. Other DNA sequences in this sample translate to the same CDR3. The rearrangement uses TRBV2 and TRBJ1-5, with TRBD1 identical over 9 bases. In germline, CDR1 is SNHLY, CDR2 FYNNEI. J was trimmed by 6 bases and V by 8 bases; bases with no gene match: 5. This CDR3 comprises 13 residues. The CDR3 reads CASSGQGSQPQHF. The DNA for the CDR3 is TGTGCCAGCTCCGGACAGGGGAGTCAGCCCCAGCATTTT.

The chain couples TRBV6-1 to TRBJ1-3; D gene uncertain. The CDR3 extends over 16 amino acids. Germline CDR1 reads MNHNS; CDR2 reads SASEGT. Trimming removed 2 bases at V and 0 bases at J, with 11 bases between. This CDR3 is CASSEFGGNSGNTIYF. The CDR3 bases are TGTGCCAGCAGTGAATTCGGAGGGAACTCTGGAAACACCATATATTTT.

In its sample, this clone was seen once. The chain uses TRBV7-2 and TRBJ1-5; D not certain. The CDR3 is 14 residues long. Germline V lookup: CDR1 SGHTA, CDR2 FQGNSA. The germline V and J ends were trimmed by 5 bases and 6 bases, with 14 bases remaining between them. This CDR3 reads CASSPTKGGQPQHF. The DNA for the CDR3 is TGTGCCAGCAGCCCAACCAAGGGCGGTCAGCCCCAGCATTTT.